The 18 T cell receptor beta chains below were found in one sample sequenced in a study of blood T cell repertoires in COVID-19. Repertoires were generated with immunoSEQ multiplex PCR, while TCRdb's copy carries only in-frame clones and drops some. In the table there are under 30,000 clones, roughly 84% of which are singletons. Input material: peripheral blood. The receptors shown here come from a human donor in a cohort sampled during active COVID-19.

This clone was recorded once. V is TRBV7-2 and J is TRBJ2-5; D is possibly TRBD2 (5 bases). CDR1 and CDR2 from the germline V gene are SGHTA and FQGNSA. CDR3 length: 17 amino acids. Trimming cost V 1 base and J 5 bases, with 20 bases left between them. CDR3 protein: CASSLGAVRSRGETQYF. CDR3 sequence (DNA): TGTGCCAGCAGCTTAGGAGCTGTACGGTCGAGAGGGGAGACCCAGTACTTC.

The rearrangement uses TRBV6-1 and TRBJ1-3, with no clear D. Germline V gene sequence: CDR1 MNHNS, CDR2 SASEGT. There are 15 residues in the CDR3. Trimming removed 1 base from V and 0 bases from J, with 7 bases in between. CDR3 in amino acids: CASSEGRSSGNTIYF. CDR3 nucleotide sequence: TGTGCCAGCAGTGAAGGAAGGAGCTCTGGAAACACCATATATTTT.

The rearrangement joins TRBV29-1 to TRBJ2-3, with a tentative D call TRBD1 (5 bases). Trimming removed 7 bases from V and 4 bases from J, with 12 bases in between. The CDR3 spans 12 residues. Germline V gives CDR1 SQVTM, CDR2 ANQGSEA. CDR3 protein: CSAGQGADTQYF. For the CDR3, the DNA is TGCAGCGCCGGGCAAGGGGCAGATACGCAGTATTTT.

V is TRBV7-8 and J is TRBJ1-2, with 8 nucleotides matching TRBD1. The J segment lost 3 bases and the V segment lost 5 bases, leaving 8 bases of the junction unmatched. Germline lookup yields CDR1 SGHVS and CDR2 FQNEAQ. The CDR3 sequence is 15 residues long. CDR3 in amino acids: CASSPRTGLDYGYTF. CDR3 coding DNA: TGTGCCAGCAGCCCCAGGACAGGGCTGGACTATGGCTACACCTTC.

The gene calls are TRBV5-1 and TRBJ2-7; 11 bases match TRBD1. The CDR3 runs 17 residues. V lost 3 bases, J lost 0 bases, and 8 bases stayed unmatched. The germline V gene encodes CDR1 SGHRS and CDR2 YFSETQ. The CDR3 DNA is TGCGCCAGCAGCTCCGGACAGGGGGCACGACCCTCCTACGAGCAGTACTTC. Residues: CASSSGQGARPSYEQYF.

The chain couples TRBV5-1 to TRBJ2-2; TRBD2 is a possible D gene (5 bases). CDR1 and CDR2 (germline): SGHRS, YFSETQ. With 3 bases removed from V and 3 bases from J, the gap between germline ends came to 9 bases. The CDR3 consists of 14 residues. The CDR3 region has the DNA TGCGCCAGCAGCTCTCGGACTGACACCGGGGAGCTGTTTTTT. It specifies CASSSRTDTGELFF.

The CDR3 loop reads CASSYGRGYGYTF. The DNA for the CDR3 is TGTGCCAGCAGTTATGGCAGGGGCTATGGCTACACCTTC. This rearrangement joins TRBV6-5 to TRBJ1-2, with a tentative D call TRBD1 (6 bases). Germline CDR1 MNHEY, CDR2 SVGAGI. Trimming shortened V by 3 bases and J by 4 bases, and 9 bases separated the two germline ends. This CDR3 has 13 amino acids.

This clone has only one observation. The chain is built from TRBV9 and TRBJ2-3; 7 nucleotides match TRBD1. Germline values: CDR1 SGDLS, CDR2 YYNGEE. Trimming took 0 bases from V and 2 from J; bases not matched to a gene: 3. This CDR3 contains 15 residues. Here the CDR3 DNA reads TGTGCCAGCAGCGTAGTAGGGGGCTCCACAGATACGCAGTATTTT. It encodes CASSVVGGSTDTQYF. Filled out from reference TRBV9 and TRBJ2-3, the complete variable domain reads DSGVTQTPKHLITATGQRVTLRCSPRSGDLSVYWYQQSLDQGLQFLIQYYNGEERAKGNILERFSAQQFPDLHSELNLSSLELGDSALYFCASSVVGGSTDTQYFGPGTRLTVL.

This clone was seen a few times. J is TRBJ1-6 and V is TRBV7-9; a weak D match, TRBD1 (5 bases). Germline V gives CDR1 SEHNR, CDR2 FQNEAQ (reference sequence). The CDR3 has 13 residues. Trimming took off 5 bases at V and 4 bases at J, with 6 bases between the two ends. As DNA, the CDR3 is TGTGCCAGCAGCGGGACTTATAATTCACCCCTCCACTTT. Translating it yields CASSGTYNSPLHF.

This clone appeared once. The chain couples TRBV29-1 to TRBJ1-2; weak D call: TRBD1 (5 bases). Germline assignment: CDR1 SQVTM and CDR2 ANQGSEA. Trimming removed 4 bases at V and 1 base at J, with 10 bases between. The CDR3 covers 13 residues. CDR3 residues: CSVGAGGNYGYTF. CDR3 DNA sequence: TGCAGCGTTGGAGCGGGGGGTAACTATGGCTACACCTTC.

This chain connects TRBV4-3 to TRBJ2-5; 12 bases are a match to TRBD2. Germline V lookup: CDR1 LGHNA, CDR2 YSLEER. The CDR3 spans 19 residues. The J segment lost 2 bases and the V segment lost 0 bases, leaving 10 bases of the junction unmatched. In DNA form, the CDR3 reads TGCGCCAGCAGCCAAGACGAGGCTAGCGGGAGGGCGGGGCAAGAGACCCAGTACTTC. Protein: CASSQDEASGRAGQETQYF.

V is TRBV4-3 and J is TRBJ2-3; D might be TRBD2 (5 bases). The CDR3 has 15 residues. Per germline, CDR1 LGHNA and CDR2 YSLEER. V was trimmed by 0 bases and J by 3 bases, leaving 10 bases between them. DNA for the CDR3: TGCGCCAGCAGCCAAGATGGACTCCCGACAGATACGCAGTATTTT. This gives the protein CASSQDGLPTDTQYF.

V gene TRBV28 combines with J gene TRBJ1-5; a possible D gene is TRBD1 (6 bases). The CDR3 runs 16 residues. The germline V gene has CDR1 MDHEN and CDR2 SYDVKM. V was pared by 3 bases and J by 0 bases, with 12 bases between. The CDR3 protein is CASSFGQHYSNQPQHF. The CDR3 region has the DNA TGTGCCAGCAGTTTCGGACAGCATTATAGCAATCAGCCCCAGCATTTT.

The genes are TRBV15 and TRBJ2-5; the match to TRBD2 covers 10 bases. V lost 2 bases to trimming and J lost 0 bases; unmatched junction nucleotides: 15. The germline gives CDR1 LNHNV, CDR2 YYDKDF (reference sequence). This CDR3 contains 20 residues. The DNA of the CDR3 is TGTGCCACCAGCAGACGTGGACTAGCGGCAGGGAGGGAATACCAAGAGACCCAGTACTTC. Amino acids: CATSRRGLAAGREYQETQYF.

The rearrangement joins TRBV9 to TRBJ2-6; D is ambiguous. With 5 bases removed from V and 4 bases from J, the gap between germline ends came to 10 bases. The CDR3 has 14 residues. CDR1 SGDLS and CDR2 YYNGEE come from the germline V gene. The CDR3 region has the DNA TGTGCCAGCAGTCAGTTTGCCGGGGCCAACGTCCTGACTTTC. Residues: CASSQFAGANVLTF. The complete variable domain, with remaining parts taken from reference TRBV9 and TRBJ2-6, reads DSGVTQTPKHLITATGQRVTLRCSPRSGDLSVYWYQQSLDQGLQFLIQYYNGEERAKGNILERFSAQQFPDLHSELNLSSLELGDSALYFCASSQFAGANVLTFGAGSRLTVL.

The chain employs TRBV19 and TRBJ2-5; the D gene is possibly TRBD2 (7 bases). The V end lost 2 bases, the J end lost 5 bases, and 15 bases lay between the germline ends. The germline V gene encodes CDR1 LNHDA and CDR2 SQIVND (reference sequence). The CDR3 runs to 15 residues. This CDR3 reads CASSINGGPGETQYF. In DNA, the CDR3 is TGTGCCAGTAGTATAAACGGGGGGCCTGGGGAGACCCAGTACTTC.

This clone was picked up one time. The CDR3 reads CASSPPGGHTDTQYF. The CDR3 coding sequence is TGTGCCAGCTCACCACCGGGGGGGCACACAGATACGCAGTATTTT. The J gene is TRBJ2-3, the V gene TRBV18, with D possibly being TRBD2 (7 bases). From germline, CDR1 is KGHSH and CDR2 LQKENI. Trimming took 0 bases from V and 2 from J, leaving 9 bases between them. This CDR3 region has 15 residues.

This chain links TRBV4-3 with TRBJ1-2, with 7 bases that match TRBD1. The germline gives CDR1 LGHNA, CDR2 YSLEER. With 0 bases clipped from V and 4 bases from J, the junction kept 8 bases outside the gene matches. CDR3 length: 16 amino acids. CDR3 in DNA: TGCGCCAGCAGCCAAGATCGATCAGGGGGGACCTATGGCTACACCTTC. Translation gives CASSQDRSGGTYGYTF.